The 26 T cell receptor beta chains below were found in one sample sequenced in a study of shared clonotypes between healthy human individuals. This table comes from immunoSEQ multiplex PCR, and its TCRdb copy is limited to in-frame clones, with some not included. The table lists about 1 million clones, about 70% of them singletons, with around 1.4% in the top ten. Sample: memory CD4+ T cells sorted from blood. Subset indicated: CD45RA-negative fraction. Receptor source: a man aged 18 to 29 in good health.

The sample holds one count of this clone. The chain couples TRBV18 to TRBJ2-1; D possibly corresponds to TRBD1 (5 bases). The CDR3 is 16 amino acids. V lost 0 bases to trimming and J lost 1 base, with 10 bases between them. CDR1 is KGHSH and CDR2 is LQKENI in the germline V gene. In nucleotides, the CDR3 is TGTGCCAGCTCACCACCGCAGCGACAGTCCTACAATGAGCAGTTCTTC. The encoded protein is CASSPPQRQSYNEQFF.

For this clone: In the same sample, other DNA sequences code for this CDR3. The V call is TRBV7-9, the J call TRBJ1-4; D possibly corresponds to TRBD1 (6 bases). Germline-derived CDR1 and CDR2 are SEHNR and FQNEAQ (reference sequence). This CDR3 is 14 amino acids long. V was pared by 1 base and J by 5 bases, with 8 bases between. The CDR3 nucleotides are TGTGCCAGCAGCTTAGGACAGGCGAATGAAAAACTGTTTTTT. Residues: CASSLGQANEKLFF. The complete variable domain, with remaining parts taken from reference TRBV7-9 and TRBJ1-4, reads DTGVSQNPRHKITKRGQNVTFRCDPISEHNRLYWYRQTLGQGPEFLTYFQNEAQLEKSRLLSDRFSAERPKGSFSTLEIQRTEQGDSAMYLCASSLGQANEKLFFGSGTQLSVL.

V is TRBV7-2 and J is TRBJ2-7, with 8 bases identical to TRBD2. The CDR3 is made up of 15 amino acids. The V gene end was trimmed by 1 base and the J gene end by 1 base; junction bases not matched to a gene: 3. Germline CDR1 reads SGHTA; CDR2 reads FQGNSA. The DNA of the CDR3 is TGTGCCAGCAGCTTAGGTAGCGGGATGTCCTACGAGCAGTACTTC. It encodes CASSLGSGMSYEQYF.

The rearrangement links TRBV7-9 to TRBJ2-1; 9 nucleotides match TRBD2. CDR3 length: 15 residues. Germline V CDR1 and CDR2: SEHNR, FQNEAQ (reference sequence). Trimming took 0 bases from V and 9 from J; bases not matched to a gene: 6. The CDR3 nucleotides read TGTGCCAGCAGCTTAGCAGGCGGGGGGGCAGCTGAGCAGTTCTTC. Translation: CASSLAGGGAAEQFF.

This clone was recorded only once. This rearrangement joins TRBV29-1 to TRBJ2-7; 9 bases align to TRBD1. With 6 bases clipped from V and 3 bases from J, the junction kept 6 bases outside the gene matches. CDR1 and CDR2 from the germline V gene are SQVTM and ANQGSEA. This CDR3 contains 13 residues. The CDR3 region has the DNA TGCAGCGTCGGGGACAGGGCGAACTACGAGCAGTACTTC. Its translation is CSVGDRANYEQYF.

The chain carries TRBV5-8 and TRBJ2-3; 7 nucleotides align to TRBD1. CDR1 SGHTS and CDR2 YDEGEE come from the germline V gene. Trimming cost V 4 bases and J 0 bases; bases outside gene matches: 5. The CDR3 is 15 amino acids. DNA for the CDR3: TGTGCCAGCAGCAAGCGACAGGGTAGCACAGATACGCAGTATTTT. This encodes CASSKRQGSTDTQYF.

The chain has TRBV4-1 and TRBJ2-7; 7 bases agree with TRBD1. The CDR3 consists of 16 residues. V gave up 2 bases and J gave up 3 bases; unmatched junction bases: 10. The V gene's germline CDR1 is MGHRA and CDR2 YSYEKL. The CDR3 loop reads CASSQRSRDRFYEQYF. The CDR3 nucleotides read TGCGCCAGCAGCCAAAGGTCCCGGGACAGATTCTACGAGCAGTACTTC.

Only a few counts were recorded for this clone. The genes are TRBV6-1 and TRBJ2-7, with D possibly being TRBD1 (6 bases). The CDR3 has 13 residues. Germline V CDR1 and CDR2: MNHNS, SASEGT. Trimming pared 8 bases from V and 3 bases from J, leaving 14 bases between. The CDR3 DNA reads as TGTGCCAGCGAGGGCGCAGGGGTCTACGAGCAGTACTTC. Translating it yields CASEGAGVYEQYF.

The chain employs TRBV4-1 and TRBJ2-7, with D maybe TRBD1 (7 bases). CDR3 length: 15 amino acids. Germline V gene data show CDR1 as MGHRA and CDR2 as YSYEKL. Trimming stripped 1 base from V and 6 bases from J, with 16 bases between. For the CDR3, the DNA is TGCGCCAGCAGCCAAGGGGGGCAGGGGGGTGGCGAGCAGTACTTC. Amino acids: CASSQGGQGGGEQYF.

The chain uses TRBV5-1 and TRBJ2-1; tentatively, D is TRBD1 (7 bases). The germline V and J ends were trimmed by 3 bases and 8 bases, with 15 bases remaining between them. This CDR3 has 14 amino acids. Per germline, CDR1 SGHRS and CDR2 YFSETQ. For the CDR3, the DNA is TGCGCCAGCAGCTGGAGGGACAGTGGCGATGAGCAGTTCTTC. Amino acids: CASSWRDSGDEQFF.

The chain employs TRBV13 and TRBJ1-2, with D unclear. V shed 2 bases and J shed 4 bases, with 20 bases lying between them. The CDR3 loop spans 17 amino acids. Germline lookup yields CDR1 PRHDT and CDR2 FYEKMQ (reference sequence). CDR3 sequence: CASSLYVWPMGSYGYTF. The CDR3 DNA sequence: TGTGCCAGCAGCTTATATGTTTGGCCAATGGGCTCCTATGGCTACACCTTC.

The chain is built from TRBV5-8 and TRBJ2-6, with D possibly being TRBD1 or TRBD2 (6 bases each). Germline V gives CDR1 SGHTS, CDR2 YDEGEE. The V and J ends lost 0 bases and 0 bases respectively, with 16 bases between them. This CDR3 is built from 19 residues. CDR3 nucleotides: TGTGCCAGCAGCTTGGTAAGGGGGGCCCTCCGCTCTGGGGCCAACGTCCTGACTTTC. This encodes CASSLVRGALRSGANVLTF.

As for this clone: The CDR3 ends on some other residue instead of the conserved phenylalanine or tryptophan, so this is likely a read error. The V call is TRBV11-2, the J call TRBJ1-6; D perhaps matches TRBD1 (5 bases). The CDR3 runs to 14 residues. Trimming left V 4 bases short and J 7 bases short, with 11 bases between. The germline CDR1 and CDR2 sequences are SGHAT and FQNNGV. The CDR3 region has the DNA TGTGCCAGCAGCTGGATAGACAGAAATTCACCCCTCCACCTT. This gives the protein CASSWIDRNSPLHL.

V gene TRBV7-2 combines with J gene TRBJ2-7; 9 bases line up with TRBD1. V trimming: 5 bases; J trimming: 0 bases; junction bases outside the gene matches: 2. The CDR3 is made up of 14 amino acids. In germline, CDR1 is SGHTA, CDR2 FQGNSA. The CDR3 nucleotides are TGTGCCAGCAGCATGGGACAGGGCTCCTACGAGCAGTACTTC. It is translated as CASSMGQGSYEQYF.

The rearrangement uses TRBV27 and TRBJ1-6; TRBD1 is a possible D gene (5 bases). CDR3 length: 13 residues. Germline CDR1 reads MNHEY; CDR2 reads SMNVEV (reference sequence). V gave up 3 bases and J gave up 13 bases, with 13 bases separating them. CDR3 sequence (DNA): TGTGCCAGCAGTTTGGGGCGGGAGCTTCCCCTCCACTTT. Translating gives CASSLGRELPLHF.

This clone was picked up one time. The chain has TRBV6-1 and TRBJ1-2; D is perhaps TRBD1 (6 bases). The CDR3 covers 14 residues. Germline V gene data show CDR1 as MNHNS and CDR2 as SASEGT. V gave up 3 bases and J gave up 4 bases, with 12 bases separating them. As DNA, the CDR3 is TGTGCCAGCAGTGAGGCGGACAGATTCTATGGCTACACCTTC. Translating it yields CASSEADRFYGYTF.

The chain uses TRBV5-6 and TRBJ1-2; TRBD1 matches 8 bases. Germline V CDR1 and CDR2: SGHDT, YYEEEE. The CDR3 consists of 14 residues. V shed 4 bases, J shed 3 bases, and the junction held 5 bases outside the gene matches. This CDR3 reads CASSNGQGYYGYTF. Written as DNA, the CDR3 is TGTGCCAGCAGCAACGGACAGGGCTACTATGGCTACACCTTC.

CDR3 bases: TGTGCCAGCAGTCCGACGGCGAGCTCCTATAATTCACCCCTCCACTTT. This codes for CASSPTASSYNSPLHF. V gene TRBV5-8 combines with J gene TRBJ1-6; D ambiguous. Germline V gives CDR1 SGHTS, CDR2 YDEGEE. V dropped 5 bases and J dropped 0 bases, with 12 bases sitting between them. CDR3 length: 16 residues. The full variable domain, completed using reference TRBV5-8 and TRBJ1-6, is EAGVTQSPTHLIKTRGQQATLRCSPISGHTSVYWYQQALGLGLQFLLWYDEGEERNRGNFPPRFSGRQFPNYSSELNVNALELEDSALYLCASSPTASSYNSPLHFGNGTRLTVT.

The CDR3 DNA reads TGTGCCAGCAGCTTGCGACAGGGGGCAGGGCGCGAGCAGTACTTC. This codes for CASSLRQGAGREQYF. The rearrangement uses TRBV5-8 and TRBJ2-7, with TRBD1 matching over 10 bases. J gave up 6 bases and V 1 base, and 7 bases lay outside the gene matches. There are 15 residues in the CDR3. In germline, CDR1 is SGHTS, CDR2 YDEGEE.

This chain links TRBV10-3 with TRBJ1-1; D gene ambiguous. The V and J ends lost 5 bases and 4 bases respectively, with 11 bases between them. Per the germline V gene, CDR1 is ENHRY and CDR2 is SYGVKD. The CDR3 extends over 13 amino acids. The CDR3 spells CAISSVRGTEAFF. CDR3 sequence (DNA): TGTGCCATCAGTTCGGTCCGCGGCACTGAAGCTTTCTTT.

This sequence joins TRBV28 and TRBJ1-5; D might be TRBD1 (6 bases). Germline V gene sequence: CDR1 MDHEN, CDR2 SYDVKM. V gave up 6 bases and J gave up 7 bases, with 13 bases separating them. This CDR3 contains 13 residues. CDR3 DNA: TGTGCCAGCAGAAAACAGGGTAACCAGCCCCAGCATTTT. Translation gives CASRKQGNQPQHF. Together with reference TRBV28 and TRBJ1-5, the CDR3 gives the full variable domain: DVKVTQSSRYLVKRTGEKVFLECVQDMDHENMFWYRQDPGLGLRLIYFSYDVKMKEKGDIPEGYSVSREKKERFSLILESASTNQTSMYLCASRKQGNQPQHFGDGTRLSIL.

This chain connects TRBV4-3 to TRBJ2-1; TRBD2 aligns across 9 bases. Germline assignment: CDR1 LGHNA and CDR2 YSLEER. V shed 5 bases and J 0 bases; nucleotides not matched to a gene: 8. The CDR3 totals 17 residues. CDR3 bases: TGCGCCAGCAGCTCCGGGTCACTAGCGGGCTCCTACAATGAGCAGTTCTTC. As protein: CASSSGSLAGSYNEQFF.

The chain uses TRBV2 and TRBJ2-1, with D possibly called TRBD1 or TRBD2 (5 bases each). Germline-derived CDR1 and CDR2 are SNHLY and FYNNEI. CDR3 length: 13 residues. V was pared by 7 bases and J by 5 bases, with 12 bases between. In DNA, the CDR3 is TGTGCCAGCATGAGGGACGGAAACAATGAGCAGTTCTTC. Protein: CASMRDGNNEQFF.

The chain couples TRBV30 to TRBJ1-3; maybe TRBD1 (6 bases). The CDR3 length is 13 residues. Germline CDR1 reads GTSNPN; CDR2 reads SVGIG (reference sequence). Between the trimmed V and J ends, which lost 5 bases and 4 bases, there was a span of 12 bases. The CDR3 DNA is TGTGCCTGGGGGGCGGACAGAGGAAACACCATATATTTT. This encodes CAWGADRGNTIYF.

This chain connects TRBV5-4 to TRBJ2-5, with 7 bases fitting TRBD1. The J segment lost 5 bases and the V segment lost 0 bases, leaving 7 bases of the junction unmatched. The germline V gene has CDR1 SGHNT and CDR2 YYREEE (reference sequence). This CDR3 has 15 amino acids. CDR3 loop: CASSLAQGLRETQYF. CDR3 coding DNA: TGTGCCAGCAGCTTGGCACAGGGGCTGAGGGAGACCCAGTACTTC.

J is TRBJ2-7 and V is TRBV6-1; D unresolved. From germline, CDR1 is MNHNS and CDR2 SASEGT. V lost 5 bases and J lost 3, with 5 bases in between. CDR3 length: 11 amino acids. The CDR3 here is CASSWIYEQYF. The CDR3 DNA reads as TGTGCCAGCAGTTGGATCTACGAGCAGTACTTC.